The next 19 T cell receptor beta chains were all read from a single sample in a study of vaccination effects on CD4 cells after COVID-19. Subsequent to 10 days of culture, CD4+ T cells were isolated. Everyone in the study got two shots of either the BNT162b2 or mRNA-1273 vaccine. These receptors lack a known antigen. The table came from immunoSEQ multiplex PCR; TCRdb's copy has only in-frame clones and leaves some out. The sample lists 45,000 to 55,000 clones, approximately 70% occurring once. The sample consisted of CD4+ T cells from PBMCs cultured without peptide, taken after COVID-19 vaccination. The receptors were sampled from a human donor who received a COVID-19 vaccine.

The chain couples TRBV9 to TRBJ1-1; D is possibly TRBD1 (6 bases). This CDR3 is 15 amino acids long. The V gene lost 3 bases and the J gene lost 4 bases, with 16 bases spanning the gap. The germline V gene encodes CDR1 SGDLS and CDR2 YYNGEE. This CDR3 reads CASSAPRGSGTEAFF. The CDR3 nucleotides read TGTGCCAGCAGCGCGCCCAGGGGTTCCGGCACTGAAGCTTTCTTT.

The chain uses TRBV18 and TRBJ2-2, with 8 bases identical to TRBD1. V lost 6 bases to trimming and J lost 4 bases; unmatched junction nucleotides: 10. Germline loops: CDR1 KGHSH, CDR2 LQKENI. CDR3 length: 16 residues. CDR3 DNA sequence: TGTGCCAGCTCCCGAAGACAGGGGCGAGGCACCGGGGAGCTGTTTTTT. Its translation is CASSRRQGRGTGELFF.

The chain employs TRBV14 and TRBJ1-1; D is uncertain. This CDR3 region has 15 residues. CDR1 is SGHDN and CDR2 is FVKESK in the germline V gene. V was trimmed by 2 bases and J by 0 bases, leaving 10 bases between them. For the CDR3, the DNA is TGTGCCAGCAGCCAATATGCTTCCATGAACACTGAAGCTTTCTTT. This codes for CASSQYASMNTEAFF.

This clone was seen a few times. The V and J genes are TRBV3-1 (or the pseudogene TRBV3-2) and TRBJ1-1, with TRBD1 matching over 9 bases. CDR3 length: 13 residues. Germline-derived CDR1 and CDR2 are LGHDT and YNNKEL (reference sequence). V dropped 4 bases and J dropped 6; count of bases not matched to a gene: 3. Here the CDR3 DNA reads TGTGCCAGCAGCCCTCGGACAGGGGCTGAAGCTTTCTTT. This translates into CASSPRTGAEAFF.

J is TRBJ2-1 and V is TRBV28; D remains unclear. The CDR3 runs to 14 residues. Per the germline V gene, CDR1 is MDHEN and CDR2 is SYDVKM. Trimming removed 2 bases from V and 8 bases from J, with 13 bases in between. CDR3 amino acids: CASSLNPGTYEQFF. The DNA of the CDR3 is TGTGCCAGCAGTTTAAATCCGGGTACCTATGAGCAGTTCTTC.

The chain joins TRBV25-1 to TRBJ2-1; 10 bases fit TRBD2. CDR3 length: 14 amino acids. Trimming cost V 4 bases and J 5 bases; bases outside gene matches: 2. Germline lookup yields CDR1 MGHDK and CDR2 SYGVNS. The CDR3 protein is CASSGAGGHNEQFF. The CDR3 region has the DNA TGTGCCAGCAGTGGAGCGGGAGGGCACAATGAGCAGTTCTTC. Variable domain in full (rest from reference TRBV25-1 and TRBJ2-1): EADIYQTPRYLVIGTGKKITLECSQTMGHDKMYWYQQDPGMELHLIHYSYGVNSTEKGDLSSESTVSRIRTEHFPLTLESARPSHTSQYLCASSGAGGHNEQFFGPGTRLTVL.

V is TRBV10-3 and J is TRBJ1-2; D is unclear. V gave up 10 bases and J gave up 8 bases, with 14 bases separating them. CDR1 is ENHRY and CDR2 is SYGVKD in the germline V gene. This CDR3 spans 11 amino acids. The CDR3 DNA follows: TGTGCCACGGGCGGAGCCGGGGGCTACACCTTC. This sequence encodes CATGGAGGYTF.

The chain couples TRBV18 to TRBJ2-1; D unclear. This CDR3 is built from 15 residues. CDR1 and CDR2 from the germline V gene are KGHSH and LQKENI. Trimming left V 1 base short and J 6 bases short, with 13 bases between. The CDR3 nucleotides read TGTGCCAGCTCACCACAGGAAGGTCGTGGCAATGAGCAGTTCTTC. It yields the protein CASSPQEGRGNEQFF.

V and J are TRBV5-1 and TRBJ1-1; D is uncertain. Germline loops: CDR1 SGHRS, CDR2 YFSETQ. This CDR3 has 14 amino acids. V dropped 4 bases and J dropped 1 base, with 11 bases sitting between them. CDR3 DNA: TGCGCCAGCAGCCTGAACCCTCCGAACACTGAAGCTTTCTTT. It encodes CASSLNPPNTEAFF.

The chain combines TRBV6-5 with TRBJ2-5; D perhaps matches TRBD2 (5 bases). The CDR3 has 13 amino acids. Germline loops: CDR1 MNHEY, CDR2 SVGAGI. Deletions cut 9 bases from V and 13 bases from J, with 24 bases between. The CDR3, as DNA: TGTGCCAGTTCCGGAGGCGGGCGATTGGAAACGTACTTC. It encodes CASSGGGRLETYF.

The chain combines TRBV7-6 with TRBJ2-1; D perhaps matches TRBD1 (6 bases). The CDR3 covers 13 residues. V dropped 2 bases and J dropped 7 bases, with 9 bases sitting between them. The germline V gene encodes CDR1 SGHVS and CDR2 FNYEAQ. CDR3 region: CASSLYRENEQFF. The CDR3 nucleotides are TGTGCCAGCAGCTTATACAGGGAGAATGAGCAGTTCTTC. Complete variable domain (other parts from reference TRBV7-6 and TRBJ2-1): GAGVSQSPRYKVTKRGQDVALRCDPISGHVSLYWYRQALGQGPEFLTYFNYEAQQDKSGLPNDRFSAERPEGSISTLTIQRTEQRDSAMYRCASSLYRENEQFFGPGTRLTVL.

The chain has TRBV11-2 and TRBJ2-3, with TRBD1 matching 9 bases. Germline-derived CDR1 and CDR2 are SGHAT and FQNNGV. V gave up 3 bases and J gave up 8 bases; unmatched junction bases: 9. CDR3 length: 15 residues. The CDR3 is CASSFAGQGMGTQYF. DNA of the CDR3: TGTGCCAGCAGCTTTGCGGGACAGGGTATGGGTACGCAGTATTTT.

This clone showed up just a few times. The V call is TRBV5-1, the J call TRBJ2-3; maybe TRBD1 (5 bases). Trimming left V 4 bases short and J 2 bases short, with 14 bases between. In germline, CDR1 is SGHRS, CDR2 YFSETQ. The length of the CDR3 is 15 residues. The CDR3 DNA reads as TGCGCCAGCAGCCTCTCGGACACTATCACAGATACGCAGTATTTT. It encodes CASSLSDTITDTQYF.

The chain is built from TRBV4-1 and TRBJ2-7; the match to TRBD1 covers 7 bases. Losses at the gene ends were 1 base for V and 2 bases for J; bases not matched to a gene: 8. CDR1 is MGHRA and CDR2 is YSYEKL in the germline V gene. The CDR3 consists of 16 residues. Here the CDR3 DNA reads TGCGCCAGCAGCCAAGGTCGGGACAGACGCGCCTACGAGCAGTACTTC. Its translation is CASSQGRDRRAYEQYF.

This clone was found a few times. The chain joins TRBV7-7 to TRBJ2-1, with D unclear. There are 15 residues in the CDR3. Trimming pared 5 bases from V and 0 bases from J, leaving 11 bases between. The germline CDR1 and CDR2 sequences are SSHAT and FNYEAQ (reference sequence). CDR3 in amino acids: CASSVHFDSYNEQFF. The CDR3 DNA is TGTGCCAGCAGCGTACACTTCGACTCCTACAATGAGCAGTTCTTC.

This clone has just one count. The V gene is TRBV18, the J gene TRBJ2-1; 9 nucleotides agree with TRBD2. CDR3 size: 15 residues. Germline trimming cut 0 bases from V and 9 bases from J; bases unmatched to any gene: 6. CDR1 and CDR2 (germline): KGHSH, LQKENI. CDR3 DNA: TGTGCCAGCTCACCACCCACTAGCGGGCGGGGTGAGCAGTTCTTC. Its protein product is CASSPPTSGRGEQFF.

The V gene is TRBV9, the J gene TRBJ2-5, with D tentatively TRBD2 (6 bases). This CDR3 has 15 residues. V was trimmed by 0 bases and J by 5 bases, leaving 14 bases between them. The germline CDR1 and CDR2 sequences are SGDLS and YYNGEE. CDR3 in amino acids: CASSVGAGSGETQYF. The CDR3 DNA reads as TGTGCCAGCAGCGTAGGGGCGGGATCTGGGGAGACCCAGTACTTC. The full variable domain, its missing parts supplied by reference TRBV9 and TRBJ2-5, is DSGVTQTPKHLITATGQRVTLRCSPRSGDLSVYWYQQSLDQGLQFLIQYYNGEERAKGNILERFSAQQFPDLHSELNLSSLELGDSALYFCASSVGAGSGETQYFGPGTRLLVL.

The J gene is TRBJ2-1, the V gene TRBV5-4; D remains ambiguous. The CDR3 totals 14 residues. Germline V lookup: CDR1 SGHNT, CDR2 YYREEE (reference sequence). The ends were cut back, 1 base at V and 7 bases at J, with 12 bases in the middle. The CDR3 DNA sequence: TGTGCCAGCAGCTTGTTCGGCAGTCATAATGAGCAGTTCTTC. It encodes CASSLFGSHNEQFF.

This clone was observed a few times. The CDR3 nucleotides read TGTGCCAGCAGCCCCGGCCCCGGGACCCAGTTCGAGAGCACTGAAGCTTTCTTT. It specifies CASSPGPGTQFESTEAFF. The chain links TRBV3-1 (or the pseudogene TRBV3-2) to TRBJ1-1, with D maybe TRBD1 (5 bases). The ends were cut back, 4 bases at V and 4 bases at J, with 25 bases in the middle. Per the germline V gene, CDR1 is LGHDT and CDR2 is YNNKEL (reference sequence). The CDR3 has 18 amino acids.